This T cell receptor (beta chain) was found in a study of tumor-infiltrating lymphocytes in primary liver carcinoma (TCRdb year 2017). Background on the whole study: Between late 2015 and 2016, about 5 patients in China with histopathologically diagnosed primary liver carcinoma had their tumors surgically resected. The five patients, three men and two women aged 30 to 69 years, had hepatocellular carcinoma (four) or combined HCC and intrahepatic cholangiocarcinoma (one). Tumors of the five patients were stage T1-T3 N0M0 with maximum diameters of roughly 4 to 10 cm. Repertoires from technical replicates were highly reproducible, with mean shared-clone rates approximately 0.88 and correlation coefficients above 0.95. TCRbeta repertoire sequencing, expression microarrays and whole-exome sequencing were combined in the study across five regions of each liver tumor, with adjacent normal tissue and blood also included. Each sample produced roughly 3.5 to 8 million productive TCRbeta reads, and read depth showed no significant difference between tissue types. A total of roughly 35 specimens from 5 patients went through TCRbeta repertoire sequencing, namely 25 tumor regions, 5 adjacent noncancerous liver tissues and 5 peripheral blood samples. Study-wide findings and limitations: Consistent with antigen-driven expansion, pairs of tumor regions showed higher repertoire overlap (mean about 36%) than either tumor-adjacent pairs (around 17%) or tumor-blood pairs (about 15%). A significantly larger repertoire fraction was made up by the top 250 clones in tumors than in blood (p = 0.039). Only 4 or 5 patients were included in the study, and the authors note that the findings should be validated in a larger study. Comparison of CD4+ and CD8+ T cell repertoires was precluded by the use of bulk unsorted samples. Because sequencing covered only the TCR beta chain and unpaired alpha chains were not captured, true repertoire diversity is likely underestimated.

This clonotype was counted only a few times. The specificity of this receptor is unknown. No qualities accompany the bases; no much larger clone lies one base away. The CDR3 runs 18 residues from the cysteine to the phenylalanine. Here the CDR3 DNA is all that survives: 54 bases in frame from base 1. Germline trimming: 4 bases from V, 0 bases from J; junction bases outside gene matches: 8. According to the germline V gene, CDR1 reads MNHNS and CDR2 reads SASEGT. RNA from unsorted whole blood was extracted with TRIzol reagent, and germline DNA was obtained with the DNeasy Blood & Tissue kit. At the time of sampling, the patients had chronic HBV infection and had not received any treatment. Before surgery, roughly 4.2 milliliters of peripheral blood were drawn into K2EDTA tubes. Using a constant-region primer and ProtoScript II reverse transcriptase, TCRbeta-specific cDNA was reverse-transcribed from 500 to 650 ng total RNA. Construction of the TCRbeta libraries relied on three nested rounds of multiplex PCR, following a slightly modified ARM-PCR procedure. The first two PCR rounds used multiplex TRBV1-TRBV30 forward primers with a Cbeta reverse primer, each for approximately 9 cycles. Sample barcodes and Illumina adapters were attached in a final 25-cycle PCR using Deep VentR polymerase. Before sequencing, amplicons of 200-500 bp were purified from gel using a QIAquick gel extraction kit. The TCRbeta amplicons were sequenced with 250-bp paired-end reads on an Illumina HiSeq 2500. In the paper's pipeline: Quality trimming of reads was performed with Trimmomatic v0.33, and paired reads were merged with FLASH v1.2.11 so that full CDR3 sequences could be recovered. MiGEC v1.2.1b assigned V, D and J germline segments to the rearranged TCRbeta sequences. Clonotype statistics and Shannon-Wiener diversity indices were calculated with VDJtools v1.0.0. Except for diversity analysis, only the 250 most abundant clonotypes of each sample were used in subsequent analyses to reduce sampling bias. TCRdb cleaned the public reads at Q25 with fastp, built clones with MiXCR and kept in-frame beta chains. When rows share a CDR3 protein, they turn into one entry using the most common DNA and genes. The V and J calls shown here were made by TCRdb, not taken from the authors' results. Recorded for this sample are some 200,000 distinct CDR3 sequences; roughly 61% of them occurred a single time. Of the sample, around 7.1% is held by the ten largest clones.

The chain is assembled from TRBV6-1 and TRBJ2-7; 14 of the junction bases match TRBD2. This clonotype originated in a woman aged 60 to 75 with primary liver carcinoma and hepatitis B virus infection. The sequenced sample consisted of peripheral blood. The nucleotides read TGTGCCAGCAGTGCCAGACTAGCGGGAGGGCCCTTCTCCTACGAGCAGTACTTC. The translation is CASSARLAGGPFSYEQYF.